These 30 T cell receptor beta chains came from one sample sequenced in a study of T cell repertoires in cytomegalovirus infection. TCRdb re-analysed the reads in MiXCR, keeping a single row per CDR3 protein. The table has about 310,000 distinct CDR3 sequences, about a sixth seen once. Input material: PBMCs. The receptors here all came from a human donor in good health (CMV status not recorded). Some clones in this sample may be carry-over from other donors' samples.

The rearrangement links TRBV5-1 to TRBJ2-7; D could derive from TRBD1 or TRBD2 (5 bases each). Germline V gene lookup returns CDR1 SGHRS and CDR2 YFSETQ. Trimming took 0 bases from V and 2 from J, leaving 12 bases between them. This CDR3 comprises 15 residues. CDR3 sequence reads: CASSLVGDGAYEQYF. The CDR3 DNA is TGCGCCAGCAGCTTGGTCGGGGACGGAGCCTACGAGCAGTACTTC.

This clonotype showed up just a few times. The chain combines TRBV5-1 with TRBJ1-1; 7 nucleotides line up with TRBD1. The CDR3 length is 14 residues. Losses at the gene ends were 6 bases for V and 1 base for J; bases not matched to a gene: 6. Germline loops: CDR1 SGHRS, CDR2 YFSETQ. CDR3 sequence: CASIRDSSNTEAFF. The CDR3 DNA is TGCGCCAGCATTAGGGACAGCTCGAACACTGAAGCTTTCTTT.

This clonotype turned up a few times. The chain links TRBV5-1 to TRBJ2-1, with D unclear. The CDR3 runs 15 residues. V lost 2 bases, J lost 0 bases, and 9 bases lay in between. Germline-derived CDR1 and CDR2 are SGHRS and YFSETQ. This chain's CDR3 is CASSFDRPSYNEQFF. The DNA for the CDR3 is TGCGCCAGCAGCTTTGACCGACCCTCCTACAATGAGCAGTTCTTC.

DNA for the CDR3: TGTGCCAGCAGTTTCTCGCCTGGTACGCAGTATTTT. It specifies CASSFSPGTQYF. This chain joins TRBV12-3 or TRBV12-4 and TRBJ2-3, with unresolved D. This CDR3 contains 12 residues. V was pared by 3 bases and J by 8 bases, with 9 bases between.

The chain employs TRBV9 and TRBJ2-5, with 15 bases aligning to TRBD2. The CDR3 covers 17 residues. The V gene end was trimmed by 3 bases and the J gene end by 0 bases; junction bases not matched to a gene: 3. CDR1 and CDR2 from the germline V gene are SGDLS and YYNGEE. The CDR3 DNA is TGTGCCAGCAGCGCGGGACTAGCGGGGGGATACCAAGAGACCCAGTACTTC. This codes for CASSAGLAGGYQETQYF.

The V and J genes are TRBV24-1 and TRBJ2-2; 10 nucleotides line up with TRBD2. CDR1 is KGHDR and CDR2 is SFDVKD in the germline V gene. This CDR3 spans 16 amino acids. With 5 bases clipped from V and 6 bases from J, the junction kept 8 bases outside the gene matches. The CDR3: CATSGASGGMAGELFF. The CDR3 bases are TGTGCCACCAGTGGAGCTAGCGGGGGTATGGCCGGGGAGCTGTTTTTT.

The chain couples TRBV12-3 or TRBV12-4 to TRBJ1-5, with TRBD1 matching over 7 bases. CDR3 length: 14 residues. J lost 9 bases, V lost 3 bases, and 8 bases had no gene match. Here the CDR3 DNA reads TGTGCCAGCAGTTTCCGGACAGGCGAGGGGCCCCAGCATTTT. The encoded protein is CASSFRTGEGPQHF.

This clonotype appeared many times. The CDR3 DNA is TGTGCCAGCAGCTCAACAGGGGACTATGGCTACACCTTC. This gives the protein CASSSTGDYGYTF. The chain recombines TRBV7-2 with TRBJ1-2; 7 bases align to TRBD1. Unmatched junction bases numbered 2, after V lost 4 bases and J lost 3 bases. In germline, CDR1 is SGHTA, CDR2 FQGNSA. The CDR3 loop spans 13 amino acids.

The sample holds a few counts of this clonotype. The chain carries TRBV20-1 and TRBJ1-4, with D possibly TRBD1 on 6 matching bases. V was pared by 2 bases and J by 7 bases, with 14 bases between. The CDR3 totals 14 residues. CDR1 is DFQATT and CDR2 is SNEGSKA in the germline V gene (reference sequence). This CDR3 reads CSARQTGRLEKLFF. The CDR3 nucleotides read TGCAGTGCTAGACAGACAGGTAGACTTGAAAAACTGTTTTTT.

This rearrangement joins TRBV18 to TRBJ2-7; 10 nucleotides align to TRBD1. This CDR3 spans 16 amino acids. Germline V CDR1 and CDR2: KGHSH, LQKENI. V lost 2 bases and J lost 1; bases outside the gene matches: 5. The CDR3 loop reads CASSPVGQGRSYEQYF. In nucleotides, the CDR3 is TGTGCCAGCTCACCAGTGGGACAGGGGCGATCCTACGAGCAGTACTTC.

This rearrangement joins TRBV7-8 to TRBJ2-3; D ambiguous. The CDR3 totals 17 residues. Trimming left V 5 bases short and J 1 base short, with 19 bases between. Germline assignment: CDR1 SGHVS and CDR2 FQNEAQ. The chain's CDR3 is CASSPPPSILGTDTQYF. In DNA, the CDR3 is TGTGCCAGCAGCCCGCCCCCCAGTATTCTCGGCACAGATACGCAGTATTTT.

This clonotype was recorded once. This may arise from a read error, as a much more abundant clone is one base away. The CDR3 loop is CASRLSGELFF. The CDR3 bases are TGTGCCAGCCGCCTGTCCGGGGAGCTGTTTTTT. The chain couples TRBV7-6 to TRBJ2-2; D is undetermined. Germline V gives CDR1 SGHVS, CDR2 FNYEAQ. This CDR3 comprises 11 residues. With 8 bases removed from V and 6 bases from J, the gap between germline ends came to 7 bases.

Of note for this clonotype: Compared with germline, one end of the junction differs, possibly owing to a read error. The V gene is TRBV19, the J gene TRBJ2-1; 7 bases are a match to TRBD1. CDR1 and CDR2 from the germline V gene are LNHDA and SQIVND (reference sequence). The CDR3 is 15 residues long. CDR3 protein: CATMTGSSSCNEQFF. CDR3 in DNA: TGTGCCACGATGACAGGGTCAAGCTCCTGCAATGAGCAGTTCTTC.

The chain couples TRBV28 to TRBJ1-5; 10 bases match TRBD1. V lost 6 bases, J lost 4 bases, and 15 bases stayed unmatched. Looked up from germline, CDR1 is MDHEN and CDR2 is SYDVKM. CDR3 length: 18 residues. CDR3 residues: CASSYKTGGVRINQPQHF. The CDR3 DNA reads TGTGCCAGCAGCTATAAGACAGGGGGCGTCCGTATTAATCAGCCCCAGCATTTT.

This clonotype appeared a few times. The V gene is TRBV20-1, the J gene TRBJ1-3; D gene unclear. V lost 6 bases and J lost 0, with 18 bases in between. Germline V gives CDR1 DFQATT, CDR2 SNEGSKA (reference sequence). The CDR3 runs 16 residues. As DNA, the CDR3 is TGCAGTGCGGTAAAGGCAGGCCTTCTCTCTGGAAACACCATATATTTT. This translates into CSAVKAGLLSGNTIYF.

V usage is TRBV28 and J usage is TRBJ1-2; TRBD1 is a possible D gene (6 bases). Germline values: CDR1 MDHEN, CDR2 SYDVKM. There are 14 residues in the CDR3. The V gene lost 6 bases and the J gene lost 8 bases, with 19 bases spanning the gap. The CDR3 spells CASSLATGNEGYTF. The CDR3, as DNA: TGTGCCAGCAGCCTAGCAACAGGGAACGAGGGCTACACCTTC.

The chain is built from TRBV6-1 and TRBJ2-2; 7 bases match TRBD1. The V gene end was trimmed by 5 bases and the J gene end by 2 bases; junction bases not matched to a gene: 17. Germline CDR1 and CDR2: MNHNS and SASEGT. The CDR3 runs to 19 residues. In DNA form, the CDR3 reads TGTGCCAGCAGTTACCCCCTTGACAGGGTAGAACTAAACACCGGGGAGCTGTTTTTT. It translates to CASSYPLDRVELNTGELFF.

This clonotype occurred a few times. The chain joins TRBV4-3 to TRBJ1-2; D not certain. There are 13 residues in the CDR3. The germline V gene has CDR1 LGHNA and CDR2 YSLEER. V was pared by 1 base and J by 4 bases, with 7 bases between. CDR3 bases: TGCGCCAGCAGCCAAGTGTCAGGCTATGGCTACACCTTC. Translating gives CASSQVSGYGYTF.

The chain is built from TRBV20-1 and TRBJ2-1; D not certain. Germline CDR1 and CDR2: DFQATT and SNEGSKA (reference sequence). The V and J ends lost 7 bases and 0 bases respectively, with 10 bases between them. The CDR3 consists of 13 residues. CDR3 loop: CSGEISSYNEQFF. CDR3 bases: TGCAGTGGGGAAATAAGCTCCTACAATGAGCAGTTCTTC.

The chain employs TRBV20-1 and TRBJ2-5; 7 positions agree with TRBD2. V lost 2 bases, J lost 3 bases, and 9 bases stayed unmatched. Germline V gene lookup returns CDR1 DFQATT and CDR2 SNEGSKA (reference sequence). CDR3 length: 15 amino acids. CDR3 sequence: CSARRTRGSKETQYF. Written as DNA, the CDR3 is TGCAGTGCTAGACGGACTAGGGGCTCGAAAGAGACCCAGTACTTC.

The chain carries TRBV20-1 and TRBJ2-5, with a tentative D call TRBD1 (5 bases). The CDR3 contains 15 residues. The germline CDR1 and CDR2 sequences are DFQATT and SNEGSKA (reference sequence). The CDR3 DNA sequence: TGCAGCCCATCATCCAGGGCCTCGTACCAAGAGACCCAGTACTTC. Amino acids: CSPSSRASYQETQYF.

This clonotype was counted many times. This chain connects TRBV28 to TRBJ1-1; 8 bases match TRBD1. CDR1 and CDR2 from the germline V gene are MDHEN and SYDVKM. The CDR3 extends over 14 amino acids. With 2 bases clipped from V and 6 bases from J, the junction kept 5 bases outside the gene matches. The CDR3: CASSLADREAEAFF. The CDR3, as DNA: TGTGCCAGCAGTTTAGCGGACAGGGAGGCTGAAGCTTTCTTT.

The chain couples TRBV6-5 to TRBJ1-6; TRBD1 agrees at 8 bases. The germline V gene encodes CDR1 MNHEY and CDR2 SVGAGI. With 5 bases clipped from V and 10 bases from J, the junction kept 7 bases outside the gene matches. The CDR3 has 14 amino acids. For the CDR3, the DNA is TGTGCCAGCAGTCAAGGACAGGGACGGTCACCCCTCCACTTT. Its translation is CASSQGQGRSPLHF.

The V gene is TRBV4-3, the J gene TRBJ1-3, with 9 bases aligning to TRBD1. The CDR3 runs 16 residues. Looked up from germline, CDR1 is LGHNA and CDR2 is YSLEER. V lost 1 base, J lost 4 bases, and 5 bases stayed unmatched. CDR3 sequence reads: CASSQGTGTGGNTIYF. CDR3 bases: TGCGCCAGCAGCCAAGGGACCGGGACAGGGGGAAACACCATATATTTT.

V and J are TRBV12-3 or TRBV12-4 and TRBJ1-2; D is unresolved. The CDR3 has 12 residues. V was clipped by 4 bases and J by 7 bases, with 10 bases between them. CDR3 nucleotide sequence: TGTGCCAGCAGTTCTCTGACGAGTGGCTACACCTTC. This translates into CASSSLTSGYTF.

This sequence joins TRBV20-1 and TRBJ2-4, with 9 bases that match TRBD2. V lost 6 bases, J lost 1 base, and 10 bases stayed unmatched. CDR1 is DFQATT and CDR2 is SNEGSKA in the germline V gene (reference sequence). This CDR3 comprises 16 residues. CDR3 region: CSAGRGGITAKNIQYF. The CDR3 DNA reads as TGCAGTGCAGGGCGGGGGGGCATTACCGCCAAAAACATTCAGTACTTC.

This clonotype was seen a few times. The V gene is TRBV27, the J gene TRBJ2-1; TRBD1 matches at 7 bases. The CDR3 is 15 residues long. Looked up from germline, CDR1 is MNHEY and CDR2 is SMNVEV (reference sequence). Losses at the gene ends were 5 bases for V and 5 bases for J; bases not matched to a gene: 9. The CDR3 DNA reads TGTGCCAGCAGTAGACAGGGAACTACTAACAATGAGCAGTTCTTC. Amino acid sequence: CASSRQGTTNNEQFF.

The CDR3 loop is CASSRQVGTTSYEQYF. DNA of the CDR3: TGTGCCAGCAGCCGTCAGGTGGGGACAACCTCCTACGAGCAGTACTTC. This chain connects TRBV11-2 to TRBJ2-7; D possibly corresponds to TRBD1 (6 bases). The CDR3 sequence is 16 residues long. Trimming shortened V by 5 bases and J by 0 bases, and 17 bases separated the two germline ends. In germline, CDR1 is SGHAT, CDR2 FQNNGV.

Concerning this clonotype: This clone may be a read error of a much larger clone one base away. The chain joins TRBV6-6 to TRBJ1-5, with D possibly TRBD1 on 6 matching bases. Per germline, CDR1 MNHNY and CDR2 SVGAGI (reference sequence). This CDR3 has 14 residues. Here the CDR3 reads CAGSTGDNNQPQHF. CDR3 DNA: TGTGCCGGCAGCACGGGGGACAACAATCAGCCCCAGCATTTT.

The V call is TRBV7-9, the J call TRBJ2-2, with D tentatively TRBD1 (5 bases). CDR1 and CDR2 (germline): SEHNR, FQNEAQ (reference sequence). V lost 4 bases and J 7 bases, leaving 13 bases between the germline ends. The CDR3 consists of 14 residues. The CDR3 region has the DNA TGTGCCAGCAGCTCGATCTGGGGCCTCGGGGAGCTGTTTTTT. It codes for CASSSIWGLGELFF.